These 2 T cell receptor beta chains were sequenced from one sample in a study of cytomegalovirus exposure and HLA in healthy donors. It was with 60 Vbeta and 13 Jbeta primers that the PCR ran. TCRdb keeps only in-frame clones here, not all; method: immunoSEQ multiplex PCR. The data hold around 140,000 clones, with about 70% observed a single time. Sequencing was done on a sample of PBMCs. The receptors originated from a woman aged 40 to 50 in good health and CMV-seronegative.

The rearrangement uses TRBV19 and TRBJ1-5; 7 bases align to TRBD1. There are 16 residues in the CDR3. Trimming removed 2 bases from V and 2 bases from J; junction bases left unmatched: 6. The V gene's germline CDR1 is LNHDA and CDR2 SQIVND (reference sequence). CDR3 in DNA: TGTGCCAGTAGTATAAACAGGGGAAACGGCAATCAGCCCCAGCATTTT. This sequence encodes CASSINRGNGNQPQHF.

CDR3 in amino acids: CASSLDRGADTQYF. CDR3 coding DNA: TGTGCCAGCAGCTTAGACCGGGGAGCAGATACGCAGTATTTT. V gene TRBV7-2 combines with J gene TRBJ2-3; TRBD2 is a possible D gene (5 bases). CDR1 is SGHTA, CDR2 FQGNSA, per germline. V was cut by 1 base and J by 4 bases, with 9 bases left in between. The CDR3 runs to 14 residues.